This TCR beta chain was recovered during a study of T cells in Graves' hyperthyroidism and ophthalmopathy. CDR1 and CDR2 (germline): SGHRS, YFSETQ. The V end was cut by 4 bases, the J end by 3 bases, with 14 bases between. The CDR3 length is 14 residues. This clonotype was counted many times. Its target is unknown. Researchers amplified the TCR beta CDR3 regions from RNA transcripts. The HTBI set primed first-round TCR CDR3 RT-PCR. MiXCR, run by TCRdb on the multiplex PCR reads, gives a single entry per CDR3 protein. Of 370,000 or so distinct CDR3 sequences in the sample, about 14% were seen once. Recently diagnosed hyperthyroidism of less than 2 months' duration affected patients aged 18 to 65. Study-wide findings and caveats: Ophthalmopathy, which appeared later, was predicted by the model a median 6.5 months before onset. Separation of ophthalmopathy from stable hyperthyroidism was achieved by a 13 V-J model.

The sequencing sample was made of blood. The chain employs TRBV5-1 and TRBJ2-7; D is unresolved. The TCR sequence derives from a man aged 30 to 45 with Graves' hyperthyroidism that later progressed to Graves' ophthalmopathy. Here the CDR3 reads CASSLLPDGYEQYF. The CDR3 DNA is TGCGCCAGCAGCCTTCTACCCGACGGCTACGAGCAGTACTTC.